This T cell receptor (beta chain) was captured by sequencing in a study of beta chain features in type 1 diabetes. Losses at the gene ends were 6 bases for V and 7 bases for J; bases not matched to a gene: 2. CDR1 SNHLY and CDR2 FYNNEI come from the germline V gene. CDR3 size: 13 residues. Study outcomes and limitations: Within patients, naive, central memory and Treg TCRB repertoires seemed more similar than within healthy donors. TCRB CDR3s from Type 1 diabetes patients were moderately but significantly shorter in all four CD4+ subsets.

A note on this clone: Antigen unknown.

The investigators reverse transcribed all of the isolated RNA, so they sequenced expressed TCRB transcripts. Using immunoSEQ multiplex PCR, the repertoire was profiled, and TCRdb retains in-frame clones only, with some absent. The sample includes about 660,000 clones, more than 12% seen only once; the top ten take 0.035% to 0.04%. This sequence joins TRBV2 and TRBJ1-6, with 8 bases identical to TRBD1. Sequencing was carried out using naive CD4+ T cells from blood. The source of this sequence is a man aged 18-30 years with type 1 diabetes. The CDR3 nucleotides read TGTGCCAGCAGGAGGACAGGGAATTCACCCCTCCACTTT. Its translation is CASRRTGNSPLHF.